This T cell receptor beta chain is from a study of CXCR3-negative and CXCR3-positive naive CD8 T cells. Findings and caveats of the study: With surface CD5 comparable between naive subsets, TCR strength was estimated using properties derived from the TRB CDR3. Comparison of naive CXCR3-negative and CXCR3-positive cells revealed similar TRBV-TRBJ usage, while memory cells differed. Naive CXCR3-positive cells had TRB CDR3s more hydrophobic than those of CXCR3-negative naive cells. Similarly elevated diversity marked both naive subsets, with memory CD8+ cells showing far lower diversity.

Germline CDR1 reads SEHNR; CDR2 reads FQNEAQ (reference sequence). This CDR3 is built from 14 residues. Every subset of CD8+ T cells was sorted in triplicate at fewer than 350,000 cells each. cDNA libraries for TRB were generated by 5' RACE incorporating UMI labels. TCRdb reanalyzed the 5' RACE reads, giving one entry per CDR3 protein sequence and no DNA. The listing records over 150,000 distinct CDR3 sequences. With regard to this clonotype: What it recognizes is unknown.

The receptor comes from a human donor in good health. Some clones in this sample may be carry-over from other donors' samples. V gene TRBV7-9 combines with J gene TRBJ1-2; the D gene TCRdb calls, TRBD1, cannot be checked with no DNA. Sequencing input: naive CXCR3+ CD8+ T cells from blood. As to subset: CD45RO-CCR7+CD27+CD95- naive CD8+ T cells expressing CXCR3 (TNR3+). The CDR3 is CASSQTGQNYGYTF. The full variable domain, in which reference TRBV7-9 and TRBJ1-2 provide the parts outside the CDR3, is DTGVSQNPRHKITKRGQNVTFRCDPISEHNRLYWYRQTLGQGPEFLTYFQNEAQLEKSRLLSDRFSAERPKGSFSTLEIQRTEQGDSAMYLCASSQTGQNYGYTFGSGTRLTVV.